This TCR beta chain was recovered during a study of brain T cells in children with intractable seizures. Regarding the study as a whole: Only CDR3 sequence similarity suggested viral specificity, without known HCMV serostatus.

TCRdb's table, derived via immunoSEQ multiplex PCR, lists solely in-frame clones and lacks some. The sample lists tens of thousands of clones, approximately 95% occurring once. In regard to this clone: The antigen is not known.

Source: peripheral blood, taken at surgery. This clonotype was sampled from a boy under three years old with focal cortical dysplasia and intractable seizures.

The CDR3 loop reads CASSQDFAAYEQYF. As DNA, the CDR3 is TGCGCCAGCAGCCAAGATTTTGCGGCTTACGAGCAGTACTTC. This chain joins TRBV4-3 and TRBJ2-7; no clear D. Germline lookup yields CDR1 LGHNA and CDR2 YSLEER. CDR3 size: 14 residues. The V end lost 0 bases, the J end lost 4 bases, and 10 bases lay between the germline ends.